One sample yielded the 21 T cell receptor beta chains listed below, sequenced in a study of blood T cell repertoires in COVID-19. Assay: immunoSEQ multiplex PCR; the TCRdb copy retains only in-frame clones and omits some. The sample carries around 150,000 clones, about four fifths recorded once. Material for sequencing was PBMCs or T cells enriched from blood (not recorded which). The receptors were gathered from a woman aged 55-75 years who had recovered from COVID-19.

The chain employs TRBV29-1 and TRBJ1-2, with 7 bases identical to TRBD1. Germline lookup yields CDR1 SQVTM and CDR2 ANQGSEA. The junction had 10 bases not matched to a gene; V was cut back by 7 bases and J by 5 bases. The CDR3 loop spans 13 amino acids. The DNA for the CDR3 is TGCAGCGCCGGTCCCGGGACAGAGTATGGCTACACCTTC. This encodes CSAGPGTEYGYTF. The complete variable domain, with remaining parts taken from reference TRBV29-1 and TRBJ1-2, reads SAVISQKPSRDICQRGTSLTIQCQVDSQVTMMFWYRQQPGQSLTLIATANQGSEATYESGFVIDKFPISRPNLTFSTLTVSNMSPEDSSIYLCSAGPGTEYGYTFGSGTRLTVV.

The rearrangement uses TRBV6-5 and TRBJ1-2, with a tentative D call TRBD1 (6 bases). Deletions cut 6 bases from V and 4 bases from J, with 15 bases between. The germline V gene encodes CDR1 MNHEY and CDR2 SVGAGI. The length of the CDR3 is 14 residues. CDR3 bases: TGTGCCAGCAGCGACAGGCCCCAACTCTATGGCTACACCTTC. Translated, it gives CASSDRPQLYGYTF.

The DNA for the CDR3 is TGTGCCAGCAGCTCGCGGGGGGACAGAGGCTACACCTTC. Translating gives CASSSRGDRGYTF. The chain recombines TRBV14 with TRBJ1-2; 7 bases are shared with TRBD1. Per germline, CDR1 SGHDN and CDR2 FVKESK. V trimming: 5 bases; J trimming: 8 bases; junction bases outside the gene matches: 8. The CDR3 consists of 13 residues.

The gene calls are TRBV6-5 and TRBJ2-7; D is ambiguous. Trimming removed 2 bases from V and 7 bases from J, with 12 bases in between. Germline V gives CDR1 MNHEY, CDR2 SVGAGI. The CDR3 runs to 13 residues. In DNA form, the CDR3 reads TGTGCCAGCAGTTACCAGGAACGACGGGAGCAGTACTTC. Translated: CASSYQERREQYF.

The V gene is TRBV5-6, the J gene TRBJ2-5, with 10 bases lining up with TRBD1. This CDR3 comprises 14 residues. CDR1 SGHDT and CDR2 YYEEEE come from the germline V gene. Trimming at V came to 4 bases and at J to 5 bases, leaving 5 bases not matched to a gene. The CDR3 nucleotides read TGTGCCAGCAGCAGACAGGGGGCAGGGGAGACCCAGTACTTC. It specifies CASSRQGAGETQYF.

The genes are TRBV10-2 and TRBJ2-3, with TRBD2 identical over 10 bases. Germline lookup yields CDR1 WSHSY and CDR2 SAAADI. Unmatched junction bases numbered 4, after V lost 3 bases and J lost 7 bases. This CDR3 is 14 amino acids long. The CDR3 protein is CASSEAGGVNTQYF. Written as DNA, the CDR3 is TGCGCCAGCAGTGAAGCGGGGGGGGTAAATACGCAGTATTTT.

This rearrangement joins TRBV28 to TRBJ2-7, with 9 bases fitting TRBD1. CDR3 length: 13 amino acids. The ends lost 6 bases at V and 4 bases at J; junction bases unmatched: 4. The germline V gene encodes CDR1 MDHEN and CDR2 SYDVKM. The CDR3 here is CASSLGQGYEQYF. The CDR3 nucleotides read TGTGCCAGCAGCCTAGGACAGGGGTACGAGCAGTACTTC.

This clone was counted once. This chain joins TRBV9 and TRBJ2-3; D not resolved. Looked up from germline, CDR1 is SGDLS and CDR2 is YYNGEE. This CDR3 is built from 15 residues. V lost 1 base and J 0 bases, leaving 9 bases between the germline ends. CDR3 region: CASSVYVTSTDTQYF. CDR3 bases: TGTGCCAGCAGCGTATACGTTACTAGCACAGATACGCAGTATTTT. Supplemented by reference TRBV9 and TRBJ2-3, the full variable domain reads DSGVTQTPKHLITATGQRVTLRCSPRSGDLSVYWYQQSLDQGLQFLIQYYNGEERAKGNILERFSAQQFPDLHSELNLSSLELGDSALYFCASSVYVTSTDTQYFGPGTRLTVL.

By its share, this clone is medium-sized. The chain combines TRBV4-2 with TRBJ1-2; 9 bases agree with TRBD1. Germline V gene lookup returns CDR1 LGHNA and CDR2 YNFKEQ. Trimming cost V 4 bases and J 6 bases; bases outside gene matches: 6. The CDR3 is 14 residues long. The CDR3 DNA reads TGTGCCAGCAGCCCGACAGGGGGAAGAGATGGCTACACCTTC. This codes for CASSPTGGRDGYTF.

About this clone: Sequence at one end of the junction differs from germline and may be a read error. V usage is TRBV12-3 or TRBV12-4 and J usage is TRBJ1-2; 8 positions agree with TRBD1. CDR3 length: 12 amino acids. Here the CDR3 reads CASSLVGTGFHF. DNA of the CDR3: TGTGCCAGCAGTTTAGTTGGGACAGGTTTTCACTTC.

This chain joins TRBV6-1 and TRBJ2-7; a weak D match, TRBD1 (5 bases). Germline loops: CDR1 MNHNS, CDR2 SASEGT. Deletions cut 1 base from V and 1 base from J, with 8 bases between. The CDR3 is 14 amino acids. The CDR3 loop reads CASSEGQGSYEQYF. CDR3 bases: TGTGCCAGCAGTGAAGGGCAGGGTTCCTACGAGCAGTACTTC.

V usage is TRBV9 and J usage is TRBJ2-5; TRBD2 agrees at 9 bases. V dropped 0 bases and J dropped 5; count of bases not matched to a gene: 8. Looked up from germline, CDR1 is SGDLS and CDR2 is YYNGEE. CDR3 length: 16 residues. The CDR3 loop is CASSVGARGGGETQYF. CDR3 DNA sequence: TGTGCCAGCAGCGTAGGCGCGCGGGGGGGAGGCGAGACCCAGTACTTC.

The chain combines TRBV5-1 with TRBJ2-7; D is unresolved. The CDR3 has 12 residues. Trimming shortened V by 2 bases and J by 2 bases, and 5 bases separated the two germline ends. Looked up from germline, CDR1 is SGHRS and CDR2 is YFSETQ. The CDR3 DNA follows: TGCGCCAGCAGCTTAACAGCCTACGAGCAGTACTTC. Amino acid sequence: CASSLTAYEQYF.

The genes are TRBV19 and TRBJ2-6; the match to TRBD1 covers 11 bases. With V trimmed by 2 bases and J by 2 bases, 5 bases remained unmatched. The CDR3 totals 18 residues. Germline values: CDR1 LNHDA, CDR2 SQIVND (reference sequence). This chain's CDR3 is CASSISGQGATGANVLTF. The CDR3 nucleotides read TGTGCCAGTAGTATAAGCGGACAGGGGGCAACTGGGGCCAACGTCCTGACTTTC.

This clone was seen more than once but under ten times. This chain uses TRBV6-6 with TRBJ2-7, with 12 bases fitting TRBD2. The ends lost 7 bases at V and 2 bases at J; junction bases unmatched: 12. Germline-derived CDR1 and CDR2 are MNHNY and SVGAGI (reference sequence). This CDR3 is 17 amino acids long. The CDR3 coding sequence is TGTGCCAGCACTCGCGGGACCGCTAGCGGGGGGGCCTACGAGCAGTACTTC. Translation: CASTRGTASGGAYEQYF.

The V gene is TRBV19, the J gene TRBJ1-1; maybe TRBD1 (5 bases). The CDR3 has 15 residues. The germline V and J ends were trimmed by 7 bases and 4 bases, with 19 bases remaining between them. Germline lookup yields CDR1 LNHDA and CDR2 SQIVND (reference sequence). This CDR3 reads CASIPTFRAATEAFF. In DNA, the CDR3 is TGTGCCAGTATCCCTACGTTCAGGGCGGCCACTGAAGCTTTCTTT.

The chain is built from TRBV2 and TRBJ1-1; 9 nucleotides line up with TRBD1. Per the germline V gene, CDR1 is SNHLY and CDR2 is FYNNEI. Trimming removed 4 bases from V and 7 bases from J; junction bases left unmatched: 7. The CDR3 consists of 14 residues. CDR3 protein: CASSVRTGVNEAFF. DNA of the CDR3: TGTGCCAGCAGTGTCAGGACAGGGGTCAATGAAGCTTTCTTT.

This clone was observed a few times. This chain links TRBV7-8 with TRBJ2-3, with D unresolved. The V and J ends lost 5 bases and 1 base respectively, with 19 bases between them. The CDR3 is 17 amino acids. Per germline, CDR1 SGHVS and CDR2 FQNEAQ. CDR3 amino acids: CASSLYSTPLGTDTQYF. In DNA, the CDR3 is TGTGCCAGCAGCCTTTACTCCACTCCGCTTGGCACAGATACGCAGTATTTT.

The V call is TRBV5-1, the J call TRBJ1-2, with TRBD1 identical over 7 bases. V lost 0 bases to trimming and J lost 4 bases; unmatched junction nucleotides: 15. This CDR3 has 18 residues. Germline CDR1 and CDR2: SGHRS and YFSETQ. The CDR3, as DNA: TGCGCCAGCAGCTTGGCGGCCGGGGGACAGCAAATTGCCTATGGCTACACCTTC. Its translation: CASSLAAGGQQIAYGYTF.

This chain uses TRBV6-6 with TRBJ2-6; 8 nucleotides line up with TRBD1. V lost 5 bases and J lost 0; bases outside the gene matches: 6. Germline V lookup: CDR1 MNHNY, CDR2 SVGAGI (reference sequence). The CDR3 is 17 residues long. The CDR3, as DNA: TGTGCCAGCAGTCCCCGACAGGGGTCCTCTGGGGCCAACGTCCTGACTTTC. Translated, it gives CASSPRQGSSGANVLTF.

J is TRBJ2-3 and V is TRBV7-3; 9 bases line up with TRBD2. The CDR3 covers 14 residues. V gave up 5 bases and J gave up 2 bases; unmatched junction bases: 2. Germline lookup yields CDR1 SGHTA and CDR2 FQGTGA. The CDR3 DNA sequence: TGTGCCAGCAGCCCGGGACTAGCCACAGATACGCAGTATTTT. Amino acids: CASSPGLATDTQYF.